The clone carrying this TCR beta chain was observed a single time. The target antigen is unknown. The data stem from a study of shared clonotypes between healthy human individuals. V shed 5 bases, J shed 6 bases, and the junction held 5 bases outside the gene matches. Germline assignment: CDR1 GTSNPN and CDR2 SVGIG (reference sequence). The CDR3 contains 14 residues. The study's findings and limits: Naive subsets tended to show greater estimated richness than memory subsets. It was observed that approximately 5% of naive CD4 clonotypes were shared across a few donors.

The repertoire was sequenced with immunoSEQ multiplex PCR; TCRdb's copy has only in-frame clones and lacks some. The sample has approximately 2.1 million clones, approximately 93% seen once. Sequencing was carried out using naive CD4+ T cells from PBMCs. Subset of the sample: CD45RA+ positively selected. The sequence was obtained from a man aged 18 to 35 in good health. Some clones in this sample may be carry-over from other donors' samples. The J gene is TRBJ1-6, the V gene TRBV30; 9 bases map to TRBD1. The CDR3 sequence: CAWDRGWSNSPLHF. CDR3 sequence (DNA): TGTGCCTGGGACAGGGGGTGGTCTAATTCACCCCTCCACTTT. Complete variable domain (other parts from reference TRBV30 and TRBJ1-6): SQTIHQWPATLVQPVGSPLSLECTVEGTSNPNLYWYRQAAGRGLQLLFYSVGIGQISSEVPQNLSASRPQDRQFILSSKKLLLSDSGFYLCAWDRGWSNSPLHFGNGTRLTVT.